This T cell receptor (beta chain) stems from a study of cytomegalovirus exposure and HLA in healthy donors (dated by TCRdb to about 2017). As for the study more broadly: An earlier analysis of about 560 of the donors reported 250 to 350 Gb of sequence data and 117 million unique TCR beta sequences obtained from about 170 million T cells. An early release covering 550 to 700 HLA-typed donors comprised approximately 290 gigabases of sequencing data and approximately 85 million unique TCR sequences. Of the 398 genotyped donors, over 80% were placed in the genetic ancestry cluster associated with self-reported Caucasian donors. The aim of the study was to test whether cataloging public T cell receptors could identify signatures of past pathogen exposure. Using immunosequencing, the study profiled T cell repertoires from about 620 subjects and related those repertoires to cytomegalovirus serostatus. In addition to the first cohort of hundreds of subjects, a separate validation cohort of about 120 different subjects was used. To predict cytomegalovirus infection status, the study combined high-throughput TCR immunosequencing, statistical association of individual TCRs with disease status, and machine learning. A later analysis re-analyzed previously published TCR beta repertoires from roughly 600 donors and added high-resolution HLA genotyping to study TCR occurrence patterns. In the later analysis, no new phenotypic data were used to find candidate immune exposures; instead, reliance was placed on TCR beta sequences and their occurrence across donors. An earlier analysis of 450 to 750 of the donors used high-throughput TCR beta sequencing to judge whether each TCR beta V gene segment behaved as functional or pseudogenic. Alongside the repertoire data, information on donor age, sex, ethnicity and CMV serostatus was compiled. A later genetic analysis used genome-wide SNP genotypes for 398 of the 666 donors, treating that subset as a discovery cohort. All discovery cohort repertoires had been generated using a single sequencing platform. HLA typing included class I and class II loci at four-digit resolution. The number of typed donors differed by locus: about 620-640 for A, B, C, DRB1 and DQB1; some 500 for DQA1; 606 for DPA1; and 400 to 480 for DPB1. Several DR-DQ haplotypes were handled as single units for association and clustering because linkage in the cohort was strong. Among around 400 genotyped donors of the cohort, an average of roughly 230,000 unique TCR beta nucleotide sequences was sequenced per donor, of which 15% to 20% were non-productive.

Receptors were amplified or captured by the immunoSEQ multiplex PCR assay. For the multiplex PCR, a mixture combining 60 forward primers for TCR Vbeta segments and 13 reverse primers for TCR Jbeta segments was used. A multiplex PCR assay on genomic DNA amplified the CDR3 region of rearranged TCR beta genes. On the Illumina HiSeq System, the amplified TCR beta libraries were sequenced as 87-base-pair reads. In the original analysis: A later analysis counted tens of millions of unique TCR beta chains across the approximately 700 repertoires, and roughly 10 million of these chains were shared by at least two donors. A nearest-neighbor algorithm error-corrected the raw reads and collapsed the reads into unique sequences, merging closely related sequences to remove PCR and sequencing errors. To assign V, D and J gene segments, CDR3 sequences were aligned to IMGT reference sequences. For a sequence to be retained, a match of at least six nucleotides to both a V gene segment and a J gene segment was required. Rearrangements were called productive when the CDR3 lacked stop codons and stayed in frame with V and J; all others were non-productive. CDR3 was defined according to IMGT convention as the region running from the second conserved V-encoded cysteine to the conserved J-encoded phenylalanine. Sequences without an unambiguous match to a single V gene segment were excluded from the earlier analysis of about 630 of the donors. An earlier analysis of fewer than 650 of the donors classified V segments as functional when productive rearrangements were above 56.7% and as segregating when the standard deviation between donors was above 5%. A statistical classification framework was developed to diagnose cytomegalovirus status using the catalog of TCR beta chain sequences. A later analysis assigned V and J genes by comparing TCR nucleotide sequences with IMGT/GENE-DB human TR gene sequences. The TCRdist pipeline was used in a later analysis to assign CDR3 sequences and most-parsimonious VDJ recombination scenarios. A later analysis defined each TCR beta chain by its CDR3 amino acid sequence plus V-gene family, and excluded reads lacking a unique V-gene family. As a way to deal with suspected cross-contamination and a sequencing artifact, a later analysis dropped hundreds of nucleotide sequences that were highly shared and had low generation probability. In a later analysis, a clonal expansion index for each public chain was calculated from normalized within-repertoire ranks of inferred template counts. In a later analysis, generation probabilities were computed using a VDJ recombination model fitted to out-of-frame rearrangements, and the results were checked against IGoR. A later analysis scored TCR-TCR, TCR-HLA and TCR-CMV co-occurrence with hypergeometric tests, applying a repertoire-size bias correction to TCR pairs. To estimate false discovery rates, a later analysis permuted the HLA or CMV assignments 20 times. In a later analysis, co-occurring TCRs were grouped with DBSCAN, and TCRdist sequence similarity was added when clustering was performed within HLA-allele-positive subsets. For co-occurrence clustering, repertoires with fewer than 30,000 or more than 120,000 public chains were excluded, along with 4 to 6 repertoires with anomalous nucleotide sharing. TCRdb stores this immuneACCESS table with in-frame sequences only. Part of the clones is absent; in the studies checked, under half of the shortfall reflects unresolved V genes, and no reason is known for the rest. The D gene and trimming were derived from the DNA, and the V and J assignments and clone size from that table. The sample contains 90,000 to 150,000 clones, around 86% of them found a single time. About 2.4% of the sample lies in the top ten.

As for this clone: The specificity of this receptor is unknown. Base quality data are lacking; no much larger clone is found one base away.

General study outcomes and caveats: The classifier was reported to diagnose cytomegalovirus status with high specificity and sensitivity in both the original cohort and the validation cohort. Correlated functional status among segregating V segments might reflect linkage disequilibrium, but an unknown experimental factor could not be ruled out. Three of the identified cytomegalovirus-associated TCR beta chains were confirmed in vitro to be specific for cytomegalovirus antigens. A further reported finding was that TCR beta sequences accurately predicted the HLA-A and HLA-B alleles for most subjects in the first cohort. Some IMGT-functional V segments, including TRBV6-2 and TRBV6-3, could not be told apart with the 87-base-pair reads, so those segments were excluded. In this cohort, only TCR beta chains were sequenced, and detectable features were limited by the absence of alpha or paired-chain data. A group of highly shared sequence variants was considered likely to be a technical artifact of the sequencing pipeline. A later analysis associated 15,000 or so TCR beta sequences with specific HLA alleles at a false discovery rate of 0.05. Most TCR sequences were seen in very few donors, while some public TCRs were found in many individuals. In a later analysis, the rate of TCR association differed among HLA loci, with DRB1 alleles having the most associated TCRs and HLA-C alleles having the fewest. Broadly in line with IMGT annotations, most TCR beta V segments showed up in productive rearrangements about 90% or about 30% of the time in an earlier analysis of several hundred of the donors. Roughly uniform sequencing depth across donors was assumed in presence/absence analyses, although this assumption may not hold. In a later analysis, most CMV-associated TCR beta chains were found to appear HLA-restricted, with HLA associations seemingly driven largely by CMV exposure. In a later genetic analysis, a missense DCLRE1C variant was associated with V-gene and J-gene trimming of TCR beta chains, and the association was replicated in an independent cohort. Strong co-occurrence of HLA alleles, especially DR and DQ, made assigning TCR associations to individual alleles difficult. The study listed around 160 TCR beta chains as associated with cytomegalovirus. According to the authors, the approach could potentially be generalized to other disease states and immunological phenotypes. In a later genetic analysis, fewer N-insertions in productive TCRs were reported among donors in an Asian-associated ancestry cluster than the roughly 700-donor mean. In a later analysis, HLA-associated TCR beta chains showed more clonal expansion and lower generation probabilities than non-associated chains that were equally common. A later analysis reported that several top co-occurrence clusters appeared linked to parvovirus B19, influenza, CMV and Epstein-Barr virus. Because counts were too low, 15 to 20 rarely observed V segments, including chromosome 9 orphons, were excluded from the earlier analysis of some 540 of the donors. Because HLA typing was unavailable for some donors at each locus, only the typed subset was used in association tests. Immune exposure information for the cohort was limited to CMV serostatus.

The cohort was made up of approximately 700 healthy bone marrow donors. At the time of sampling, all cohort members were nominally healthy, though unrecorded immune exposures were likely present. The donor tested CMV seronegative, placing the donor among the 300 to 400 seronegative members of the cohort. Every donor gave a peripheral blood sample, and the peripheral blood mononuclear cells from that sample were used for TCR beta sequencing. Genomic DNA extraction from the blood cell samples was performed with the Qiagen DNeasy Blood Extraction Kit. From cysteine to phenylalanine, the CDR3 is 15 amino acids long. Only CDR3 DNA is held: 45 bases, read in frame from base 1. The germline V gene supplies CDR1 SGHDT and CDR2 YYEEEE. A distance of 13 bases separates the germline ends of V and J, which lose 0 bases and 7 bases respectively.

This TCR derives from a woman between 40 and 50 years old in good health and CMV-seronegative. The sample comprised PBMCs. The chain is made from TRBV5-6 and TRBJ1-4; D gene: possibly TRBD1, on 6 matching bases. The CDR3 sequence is CASSLGRGAGEKLFF. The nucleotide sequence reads TGTGCCAGCAGCTTGGGCAGGGGTGCGGGTGAAAAACTGTTTTTT.